Below, one T cell receptor (beta chain) is given with its context. The sample is drawn from a study of T cell responses to AZD1222 COVID-19 vaccine. Clones were sequenced by immunoSEQ multiplex PCR, and TCRdb holds only the in-frame ones, with some missing. The repertoire has under 200,000 clones, 85% to 90% of them found once; the top ten carry around 26%. CDR1 and CDR2 (germline): LGHDT, YNNKEL (reference sequence). Between the trimmed V and J ends, which lost 5 bases and 9 bases, there was a span of 14 bases. CDR3 length equals 14 residues. The chain combines TRBV3-1 (or the pseudogene TRBV3-2) with TRBJ1-6; no definite D call. This TCR derives from an adult who received the AZD1222 COVID-19 vaccine. The sample consisted of peripheral blood, taken 28 days after the second AZD1222 dose. CDR3 loop: CASSFRTGGSPLHF. CDR3 coding DNA: TGTGCCAGCAGCTTCCGAACGGGAGGTTCACCCCTCCACTTT.